This TCR beta chain was documented in a study of blood T cells in healthy people across ages. Researchers isolated at least 7 million PBMCs per sample. Total RNA was isolated from each sample in quantities of at least 6 micrograms. Primers used in a second PCR of about 6 to 11 cycles were a sample-barcoded 5' primer and a J-beta primer mix. One entry per CDR3 protein results from TCRdb running MiXCR on the 5' RACE reads. This sample has about a million distinct CDR3 sequences, with around 46% found just once. V shed 0 bases and J shed 4 bases, with 16 bases lying between them. The CDR3 contains 16 residues. Germline V gene data show CDR1 as LGHNA and CDR2 as YNFKEQ. This clonotype was seen ten or more times.

The sequence derives from a man aged 30-40 years in good health. The genes are TRBV4-2 and TRBJ2-7; D is tentatively TRBD1 or TRBD2 (6 bases each). The source material was blood. CDR3 bases: TGTGCCAGCAGCCAAGATTTCGGGGGCGAACATTACGAGCAGTACTTC. Protein: CASSQDFGGEHYEQYF.